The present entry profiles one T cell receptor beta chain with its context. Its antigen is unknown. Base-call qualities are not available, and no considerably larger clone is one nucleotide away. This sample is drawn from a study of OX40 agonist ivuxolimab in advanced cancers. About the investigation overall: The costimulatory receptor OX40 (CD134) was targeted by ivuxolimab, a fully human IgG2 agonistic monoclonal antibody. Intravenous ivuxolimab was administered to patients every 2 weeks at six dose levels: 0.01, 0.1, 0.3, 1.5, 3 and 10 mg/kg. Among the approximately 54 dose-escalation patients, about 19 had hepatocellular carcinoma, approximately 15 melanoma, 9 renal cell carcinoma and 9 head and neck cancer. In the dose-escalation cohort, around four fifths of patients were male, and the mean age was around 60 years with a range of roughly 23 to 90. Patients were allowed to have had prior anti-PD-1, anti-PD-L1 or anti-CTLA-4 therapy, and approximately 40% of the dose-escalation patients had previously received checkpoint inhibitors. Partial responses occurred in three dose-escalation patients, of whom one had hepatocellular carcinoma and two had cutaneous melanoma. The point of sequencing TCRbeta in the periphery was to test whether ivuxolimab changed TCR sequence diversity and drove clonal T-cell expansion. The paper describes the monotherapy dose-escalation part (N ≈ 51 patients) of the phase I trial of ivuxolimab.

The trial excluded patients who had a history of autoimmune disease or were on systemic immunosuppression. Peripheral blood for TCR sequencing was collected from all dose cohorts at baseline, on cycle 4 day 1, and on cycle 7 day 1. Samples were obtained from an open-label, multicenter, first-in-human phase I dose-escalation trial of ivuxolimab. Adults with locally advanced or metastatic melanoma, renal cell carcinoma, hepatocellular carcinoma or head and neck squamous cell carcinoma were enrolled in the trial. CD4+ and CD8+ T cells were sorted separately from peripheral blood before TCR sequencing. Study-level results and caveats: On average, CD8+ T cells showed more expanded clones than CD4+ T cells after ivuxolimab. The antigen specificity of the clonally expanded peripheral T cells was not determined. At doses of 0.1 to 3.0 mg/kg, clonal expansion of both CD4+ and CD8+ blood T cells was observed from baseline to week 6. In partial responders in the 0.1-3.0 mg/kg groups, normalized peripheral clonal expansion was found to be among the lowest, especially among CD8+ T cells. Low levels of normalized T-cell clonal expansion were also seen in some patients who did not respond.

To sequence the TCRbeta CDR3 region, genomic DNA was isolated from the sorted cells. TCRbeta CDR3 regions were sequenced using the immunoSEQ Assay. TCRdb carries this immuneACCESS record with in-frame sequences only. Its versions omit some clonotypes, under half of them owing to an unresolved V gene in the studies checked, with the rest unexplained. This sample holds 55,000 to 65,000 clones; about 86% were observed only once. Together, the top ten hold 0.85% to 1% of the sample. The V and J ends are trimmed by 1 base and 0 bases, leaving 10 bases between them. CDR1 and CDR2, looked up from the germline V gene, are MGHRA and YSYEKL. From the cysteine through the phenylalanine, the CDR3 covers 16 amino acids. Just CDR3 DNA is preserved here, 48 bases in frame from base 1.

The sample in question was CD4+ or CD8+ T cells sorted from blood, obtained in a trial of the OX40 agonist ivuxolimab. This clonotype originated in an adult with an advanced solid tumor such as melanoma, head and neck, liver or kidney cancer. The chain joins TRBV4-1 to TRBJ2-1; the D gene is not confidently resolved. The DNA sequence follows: TGCGCCAGCAGCCAAGTAGATCTTATCTCCTACAATGAGCAGTTCTTC. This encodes CASSQVDLISYNEQFF.